This T cell receptor (beta chain) emerged from a study of cytomegalovirus exposure and HLA in healthy donors. Both 60 Vbeta primers and 13 Jbeta primers went into the PCR. Libraries were prepared by immunoSEQ multiplex PCR; TCRdb keeps only in-frame clonotypes and omits some of them. This table holds approximately 150,000 clones, around 80% found once. The specimen sequenced was PBMCs. The receptor's source is a man aged 18 to 30 in good health and CMV-seropositive.

The CDR3 region has the DNA TGTGCCAGCAGCTCCTTAGCGGGAGGGGGCACAGATACGCAGTATTTT. Encoded protein: CASSSLAGGGTDTQYF. The chain couples TRBV7-9 to TRBJ2-3; TRBD2 matches 11 bases. Trimming at V came to 4 bases and at J to 1 base, leaving 4 bases not matched to a gene. Germline loops: CDR1 SEHNR, CDR2 FQNEAQ (reference sequence). There are 16 residues in the CDR3.